In its sample, the clone carrying this T cell receptor beta chain is medium-sized. Each CDR3 protein gets one entry after TCRdb re-called the 5' RACE reads with MiXCR. The sample lists about 9,000 distinct CDR3 sequences, 4% to 5.5% occurring once. V was trimmed by 8 bases and J by 5 bases, leaving 13 bases between them. The CDR3 is made up of 12 amino acids. CDR1 and CDR2 (germline): MNHEY, SVGEGT. The sample belongs to a study of spatial heterogeneity in lung cancer. Background on the study: Mean representation of each unique TCR and UMI combination in the raw reads exceeded eight occurrences.

Time point described: sample taken at primary tumor resection. Patients with untreated early-stage non-small cell lung cancer, numbering some 72, were the donors. Frozen PBMC, nontumor lung or tumor provided whole RNA, which was sequenced unsorted. The chain combines TRBV6-2 or TRBV6-3 with TRBJ2-7, with D perhaps being TRBD1 or TRBD2 (6 bases each). The receptor's source is a male donor with early-stage non-small cell lung cancer. Source: PBMCs, taken at surgery. The CDR3 protein is CASGGHLNEQYF. The CDR3 DNA reads as TGTGCCAGCGGGGGGCATCTCAACGAGCAGTACTTC.